This T cell receptor (beta chain) was found in a study of blood T cells in healthy people across ages. Study observations and caveats: Diversity was estimated from one million T cells, and these estimates were considered underestimates. Age advanced and TCR beta diversity per million T cells fell, roughly linearly.

As concerns this clonotype: The antigen is not known.

Alongside a J-beta primer mix, a sample-barcoded 5' primer served in a second PCR lasting about 7 to 11 cycles. Each CDR3 protein is one row after TCRdb ran MiXCR on the 5' RACE reads. The table includes about 1.4 million distinct CDR3 sequences, approximately 59% detected once. Germline V gives CDR1 SGHTA, CDR2 FQGNSA. The CDR3 covers 17 residues. The authors drew around 11 milliliters of peripheral blood from each donor. Researchers report isolating at least 6 million PBMCs per sample. The receptor was derived from a man aged 18-30 years in good health. Sequencing was carried out using blood. The J gene is TRBJ2-4, the V gene TRBV7-2; a weak D match, TRBD2 (5 bases). TRBJ2-7 matches the DNA end more closely, so the J call is doubtful. CDR3 region: CASSLLPYREGSDEQYF. The CDR3 DNA reads as TGTGCCAGCAGCTTACTGCCCTACCGCGAGGGTTCAGACGAGCAGTACTTC.